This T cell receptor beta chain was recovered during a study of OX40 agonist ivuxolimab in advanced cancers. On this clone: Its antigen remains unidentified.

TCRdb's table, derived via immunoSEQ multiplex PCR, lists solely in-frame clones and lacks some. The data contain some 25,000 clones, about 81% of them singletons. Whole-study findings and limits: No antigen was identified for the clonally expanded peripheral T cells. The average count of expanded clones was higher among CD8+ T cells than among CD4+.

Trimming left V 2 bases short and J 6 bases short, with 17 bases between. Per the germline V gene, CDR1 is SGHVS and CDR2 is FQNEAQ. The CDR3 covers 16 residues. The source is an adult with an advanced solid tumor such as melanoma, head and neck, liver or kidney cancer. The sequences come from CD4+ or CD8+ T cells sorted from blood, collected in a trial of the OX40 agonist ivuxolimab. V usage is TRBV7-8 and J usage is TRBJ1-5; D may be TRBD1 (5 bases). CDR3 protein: CASSLQRVGGSQPQHF. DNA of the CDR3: TGTGCCAGCAGCTTACAGCGTGTCGGGGGAAGTCAGCCCCAGCATTTT. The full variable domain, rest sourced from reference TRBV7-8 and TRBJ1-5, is GAGVSQSPRYKVAKRGQDVALRCDPISGHVSLFWYQQALGQGPEFLTYFQNEAQLDKSGLPSDRFFAERPEGSVSTLKIQRTQQEDSAVYLCASSLQRVGGSQPQHFGDGTRLSIL.